This T cell receptor beta chain came from a study of T cell responses to AZD1222 COVID-19 vaccine. Study-level findings and limits: Within unmutated variant regions lay the reported targets of nearly half of spike-specific TCRs. Just five to seven people given AZD1222 tested seropositive at baseline. At 160-218 and 743-854, vaccine-associated CD4 TCRs were dominant, and they spanned spike. The donors showed a predominance of white British ancestry and of females, with possible underestimation of clonal diversity.

Sequenced by immunoSEQ multiplex PCR; TCRdb stores in-frame clones only, minus some. The sample holds 160,000 or so clones, around 89% seen once. In regard to this clone: Antigen: not known.

The CDR3 is made up of 14 amino acids. The V end lost 8 bases, the J end lost 5 bases, and 15 bases lay between the germline ends. From germline, CDR1 is MDHEN and CDR2 SYDVKM. Sequences were derived from peripheral blood, sampled 28 days after the second dose of the MenACWY control vaccine. The TCR sequence derives from an adult who received the MenACWY meningococcal vaccine as a control. The chain combines TRBV28 with TRBJ1-4, with D tentatively TRBD1 (6 bases). CDR3 loop: CASLPGHRNEKLFF. CDR3 in DNA: TGTGCCAGCCTTCCGGGACACAGAAATGAAAAACTGTTTTTT.